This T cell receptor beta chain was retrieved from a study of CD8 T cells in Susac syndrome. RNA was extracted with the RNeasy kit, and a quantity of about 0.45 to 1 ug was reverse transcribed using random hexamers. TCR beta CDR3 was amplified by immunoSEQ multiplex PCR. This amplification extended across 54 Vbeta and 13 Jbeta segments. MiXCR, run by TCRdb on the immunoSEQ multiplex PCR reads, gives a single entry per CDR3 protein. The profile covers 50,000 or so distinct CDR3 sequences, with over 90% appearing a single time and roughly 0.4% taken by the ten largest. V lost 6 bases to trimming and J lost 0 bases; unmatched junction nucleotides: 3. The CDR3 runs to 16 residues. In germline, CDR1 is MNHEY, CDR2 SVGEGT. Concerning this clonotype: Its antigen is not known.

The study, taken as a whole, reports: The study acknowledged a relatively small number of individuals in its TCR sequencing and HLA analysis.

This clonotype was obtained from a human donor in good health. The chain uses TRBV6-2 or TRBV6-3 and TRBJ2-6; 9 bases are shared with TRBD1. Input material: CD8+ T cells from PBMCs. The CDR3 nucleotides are TGTGCCAGCAGCCGGGACAGGGTCTCTGGGGCCAACGTCCTGACTTTC. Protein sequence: CASSRDRVSGANVLTF.